What follows are 2 T cell receptor beta chains derived from one specimen sequenced in a study of high-grade serous ovarian cancer treatment subgroups (TCRdb year 2021). Collection of tumor samples took place before definitive surgery or chemotherapy. The library was made by the immunoSEQ multiplex PCR assay. The source is immuneACCESS, and TCRdb retained only in-frame sequences with V and J called. Part of the clones is not carried over; for the studies checked, unresolved V genes explain less than half of this, and the remainder is unexplained. A total of about 10,000 clones appear in this sample, over 65% of them only once. Roughly 3.7% of the sample belongs to the ten largest clones. The sample taken for sequencing was tumor tissue. The receptors were sampled from a human donor with high-grade serous ovarian cancer.

The gene calls are TRBV4-2 and TRBJ2-3; D ambiguous. The CDR3 sequence is 16 residues long. CDR1 and CDR2 from the germline V gene are LGHNA and YNFKEQ. Trimming took 0 bases from V and 1 from J, leaving 11 bases between them. In DNA form, the CDR3 reads TGTGCCAGCAGCCAAGATGGGGTGACGGGCACAGATACGCAGTATTTT. Amino acids: CASSQDGVTGTDTQYF.

This clone was observed a few times. V is TRBV4-2 and J is TRBJ1-2; D gene ambiguous. Trimming cost V 6 bases and J 0 bases, with 11 bases left between them. This CDR3 is built from 14 residues. Per germline, CDR1 LGHNA and CDR2 YNFKEQ. The CDR3 protein is CASRVGPANYGYTF. CDR3 nucleotides: TGTGCCAGCAGGGTTGGGCCAGCTAACTATGGCTACACCTTC.